This T cell receptor beta chain is from a study of T cell changes during pregnancy in multiple sclerosis (dated by TCRdb to between 2018 and 2021). Turning to the overall study: The study looked at changes in the T cell repertoire across pregnancy in women with multiple sclerosis.

Libraries were constructed by the immunoSEQ multiplex PCR assay. TCRdb provides this immuneACCESS table in a form limited to in-frame rearrangements. Some clones are lacking; in checked studies, under half of them reflect an unresolved V gene, and why the rest are absent is not known. This sample holds more than 80,000 clones; over 80% were observed only once. About 3.8% of the sample rests with the top ten. Remarks on this clone: The specificity of this receptor is unknown. Qualities for individual bases were not recorded, and no much larger clone is one base off.

CDR1 SGHAT and CDR2 FQNNGV are derived from the germline V gene. The CDR3 has 13 amino acids, counting the end cysteine and phenylalanine. CDR3 DNA is the only sequence kept; it has 39 bases, read in frame from the first base. V was cut back by 4 bases and J by 2 bases, leaving a gap of 8 bases between them. The TCR comes from a female donor in good health, serving as a control in a pregnancy study. Some clones in this sample may be carry-over from other donors' samples. The chain is assembled from TRBV11-2 and TRBJ1-2, with a weak D call of TRBD1 (6 bases match). The sequences come from PBMCs, collected in the first trimester of pregnancy. The CDR3 corresponds to CASSSGQNYGYTF. DNA sequence: TGTGCCAGCAGCTCAGGACAGAACTATGGCTACACCTTC.